This T cell receptor beta chain was sequenced in a study of shared clonotypes between healthy human individuals. Replicate PCRs for unsorted PBMC used approximately 300 ng DNA (about 30,000 T cell genomes). TCRdb's copy holds only in-frame clones and misses some; the assay was immunoSEQ multiplex PCR. The table has 470,000 or so clones, roughly 80% seen once; the top ten hold approximately 12%. This clone was seen only a few times. The target antigen is unknown. This CDR3 is also generated by other DNA sequences in the sample. Study-level findings and limits: Collection of samples was limited to blood; tissue repertoires likely differ. Donor scarcity curtailed the genetic and exposure-history diversity represented herein.

Deletions cut 1 base from V and 4 bases from J, with 6 bases between. Germline V gene lookup returns CDR1 SGHTA and CDR2 FQGNSA. This CDR3 has 13 amino acids. The chain uses TRBV7-2 and TRBJ2-3, with D unclear. The sequence derives from a middle-aged woman in good health. Some clones in this sample may be carry-over from other donors' samples. Sequencing used PBMCs. The CDR3 protein is CASSLGRSDTQYF. The CDR3 nucleotides read TGTGCCAGCAGCTTAGGGCGGTCAGATACGCAGTATTTT.